Reported below is one T cell receptor (beta chain). Data came from immunoSEQ multiplex PCR; TCRdb stores just in-frame clones and leaves some out. The sample yields 40,000 or so clones, around 90% seen once. The sample originates from a study of OX40 agonist ivuxolimab in advanced cancers. Turning to the study itself: The patients' treatment was ivuxolimab, an agonistic anti-OX40 (CD134) antibody. Prior therapy, whether anti-PD-1, anti-PD-L1 or anti-CTLA-4, was allowed, and 40% had some.

Germline V CDR1 and CDR2: SGHDT, YYEEEE. This CDR3 is built from 16 residues. V dropped 4 bases and J dropped 2; count of bases not matched to a gene: 8. The sequence derives from an adult with an advanced solid tumor such as melanoma, head and neck, liver or kidney cancer. Here the sequenced sample was CD4+ or CD8+ T cells sorted from blood, taken in a trial of the OX40 agonist ivuxolimab. The chain has TRBV5-6 and TRBJ2-3, with 9 nucleotides matching TRBD2. CDR3 nucleotide sequence: TGTGCCAGCAGCCCTCCACTAGCGGGCTACACAGATACGCAGTATTTT. Its protein product is CASSPPLAGYTDTQYF.